This T cell receptor (beta chain) was identified during a study of cytomegalovirus exposure and HLA in healthy donors. On the study more broadly: A data release that came early held approximately 85 million unique TCRs from HLA-typed donors.

60 Vbeta and 13 Jbeta primers were used in PCR. The protocol was immunoSEQ multiplex PCR, while the TCRdb copy is restricted to in-frame clones and leaves out a portion. The repertoire holds roughly 50,000 clones, with approximately 86% as singletons. In this sample, this clone turned up once. Looked up from germline, CDR1 is SGHRS and CDR2 is YFSETQ. This CDR3 region has 14 residues. V lost 4 bases to trimming and J lost 7 bases; unmatched junction nucleotides: 4. This chain links TRBV5-1 with TRBJ2-6; TRBD1 aligns across 8 bases. This receptor was identified in a woman younger than 30 in good health and CMV-seronegative. Sequenced sample: PBMCs. The CDR3 bases are TGCGCCAGCAGCACCGGACAGGGAGCCAACGTCCTGACTTTC. This gives the protein CASSTGQGANVLTF.